The next 23 T cell receptor beta chains were all read from a single sample in a study of blood T cell repertoires in COVID-19. Method: immunoSEQ multiplex PCR; TCRdb's copy keeps in-frame clones and lacks some. The sample has some 90,000 clones, 89% seen once. The specimen sequenced was peripheral blood. Every receptor here comes from a man aged 45 to 65 with acute or convalescent COVID-19.

This sequence joins TRBV5-6 and TRBJ2-7; TRBD2 might be the D (6 bases). Between the trimmed V and J ends, which lost 3 bases and 2 bases, there was a span of 21 bases. CDR3 length: 17 residues. Germline CDR1 SGHDT, CDR2 YYEEEE. CDR3 nucleotides: TGTGCCAGCAGCTCCGACAGCGTTTGGGGGGTCCCCTACGAGCAGTACTTC. As protein: CASSSDSVWGVPYEQYF.

This sequence joins TRBV18 and TRBJ2-1; D possibly corresponds to TRBD1 (5 bases). V dropped 3 bases and J dropped 8 bases, with 8 bases sitting between them. Germline CDR1 KGHSH, CDR2 LQKENI. There are 12 residues in the CDR3. The CDR3 loop is CASSPLGDEQFF. The CDR3 DNA sequence: TGTGCCAGCTCACCGTTAGGGGATGAGCAGTTCTTC.

The chain has TRBV7-3 and TRBJ2-3; D unresolved. The CDR3 loop spans 13 amino acids. Between the trimmed V and J ends, which lost 2 bases and 6 bases, there was a span of 9 bases. Germline CDR1 SGHTA, CDR2 FQGTGA. CDR3 protein: CASSLWAQDTQYF. The DNA of the CDR3 is TGTGCCAGCAGCTTATGGGCACAGGATACGCAGTATTTT.

This clone was seen only once. The chain recombines TRBV7-2 with TRBJ2-3; no firm D call. Germline V gene data show CDR1 as SGHTA and CDR2 as FQGNSA. There are 15 residues in the CDR3. V gave up 3 bases and J gave up 2 bases, with 12 bases separating them. CDR3 residues: CASSFSRVYTDTQYF. DNA of the CDR3: TGTGCCAGCAGCTTCAGTCGGGTCTACACAGATACGCAGTATTTT.

This sequence joins TRBV6-5 and TRBJ1-4; a weak D match, TRBD1 (6 bases). The V gene lost 6 bases and the J gene lost 7 bases, with 15 bases spanning the gap. Germline V gene data show CDR1 as MNHEY and CDR2 as SVGAGI. This CDR3 region has 14 residues. The DNA for the CDR3 is TGTGCCAGCAGCCCACAGGGTCGAGTTGAAAAACTGTTTTTT. Translated, it gives CASSPQGRVEKLFF.

This clone was detected only a few times. The V and J genes are TRBV4-2 and TRBJ1-5; 9 positions agree with TRBD1. This CDR3 is built from 15 residues. Germline V gene data show CDR1 as LGHNA and CDR2 as YNFKEQ. The trim removed 6 bases at V and 3 bases at J, leaving 6 bases unmatched. In DNA form, the CDR3 reads TGTGCCAGCAGTTCGACAGGGGGGCCCAATCAGCCCCAGCATTTT. This encodes CASSSTGGPNQPQHF.

The chain uses TRBV3-1 (or the pseudogene TRBV3-2) and TRBJ2-7, with TRBD1 identical over 8 bases. The germline gives CDR1 LGHDT, CDR2 YNNKEL (reference sequence). CDR3 length: 20 residues. V was clipped by 7 bases and J by 6 bases; unmatched bases: 29. CDR3 sequence reads: CASNLKMRKAGGDPSGEQYF. The CDR3 DNA sequence: TGTGCCAGCAACCTAAAGATGAGAAAAGCAGGGGGCGACCCCTCCGGCGAGCAGTACTTC.

V usage is TRBV5-1 and J usage is TRBJ1-2, with 9 bases lining up with TRBD1. Germline V gene lookup returns CDR1 SGHRS and CDR2 YFSETQ. The CDR3 totals 13 residues. With V trimmed by 1 base and J by 8 bases, 3 bases remained unmatched. The CDR3 loop is CASSLTGGGGYTF. CDR3 DNA: TGCGCCAGCAGCTTGACAGGGGGCGGAGGCTACACCTTC.

The chain carries TRBV6-5 and TRBJ1-5; TRBD1 is a possible D gene (5 bases). This CDR3 is 15 amino acids long. Trimming cost V 8 bases and J 3 bases, with 17 bases left between them. Germline-derived CDR1 and CDR2 are MNHEY and SVGAGI. The CDR3 nucleotides are TGTGCCAGCCGCGCGGGGGGGGGATTCAATCAGCCCCAGCATTTT. Translated: CASRAGGGFNQPQHF.

This clone was found a few times. The chain employs TRBV7-3 and TRBJ2-6; D is possibly TRBD1 (5 bases). The CDR3 is made up of 15 amino acids. Germline CDR1 reads SGHTA; CDR2 reads FQGTGA. V was cut by 2 bases and J by 2 bases, with 7 bases left in between. The CDR3 loop is CASSLSGTGANVLTF. CDR3 coding DNA: TGTGCCAGCAGCTTATCAGGGACTGGGGCCAACGTCCTGACTTTC.

This clone was seen a single time. Other DNA sequences from this sample encode an identical CDR3 as well. The chain combines TRBV11-2 with TRBJ1-5, with a tentative D call TRBD1 (5 bases). Germline loops: CDR1 SGHAT, CDR2 FQNNGV. The CDR3 is 13 residues long. V was clipped by 0 bases and J by 7 bases, with 7 bases between them. CDR3 loop: CASSLDRGQPQHF. For the CDR3, the DNA is TGTGCCAGCAGCTTAGATCGGGGGCAGCCCCAGCATTTT.

The CDR3 here is CASSVATGMNTEAFF. DNA of the CDR3: TGTGCCAGCAGCGTAGCTACAGGGATGAACACTGAAGCTTTCTTT. The J gene is TRBJ1-1, the V gene TRBV9, with D maybe TRBD1 (6 bases). The CDR3 contains 15 residues. Germline CDR1 SGDLS, CDR2 YYNGEE. The V and J ends lost 0 bases and 0 bases respectively, with 9 bases between them.

The chain joins TRBV7-3 to TRBJ2-1; weak D call: TRBD2 (6 bases). The CDR3 runs 15 residues. Trimming cost V 0 bases and J 3 bases, with 9 bases left between them. Germline CDR1 SGHTA, CDR2 FQGTGA. CDR3 nucleotide sequence: TGTGCCAGCAGCTTAACGGGGGGTGGCTACAATGAGCAGTTCTTC. Its protein is CASSLTGGGYNEQFF.

This sequence joins TRBV25-1 and TRBJ1-5, with D hard to call. The CDR3 is 13 residues long. V dropped 3 bases and J dropped 1 base, with 4 bases sitting between them. Germline lookup yields CDR1 MGHDK and CDR2 SYGVNS. This CDR3 is CASSDMSNQPQHF. CDR3 in DNA: TGTGCCAGCAGTGATATGAGCAATCAGCCCCAGCATTTT.

The chain combines TRBV5-1 with TRBJ2-5; a weak D match, TRBD2 (5 bases). The CDR3 totals 12 residues. Germline CDR1 reads SGHRS; CDR2 reads YFSETQ. V dropped 3 bases and J dropped 3 bases, with 6 bases sitting between them. This CDR3 reads CASSSGEETQYF. CDR3 in DNA: TGCGCCAGCAGCTCCGGGGAAGAGACCCAGTACTTC.

The chain carries TRBV13 and TRBJ1-6; no definite D call. The V end was cut by 6 bases, the J end by 7 bases, with 10 bases between. Germline V lookup: CDR1 PRHDT, CDR2 FYEKMQ (reference sequence). CDR3 length: 13 amino acids. As DNA, the CDR3 is TGTGCCAGCAGTCTCCGGGAGAATTCACCCCTCCACTTT. The encoded protein is CASSLRENSPLHF.

The J gene is TRBJ1-2, the V gene TRBV3-1 (or the pseudogene TRBV3-2); maybe TRBD1 (5 bases). Deletions cut 6 bases from V and 5 bases from J, with 10 bases between. CDR1 is LGHDT, CDR2 YNNKEL, per germline (reference sequence). The CDR3 is 12 amino acids. CDR3 protein: CASSLGGYGYTF. The CDR3 region has the DNA TGTGCCAGCAGTCTCGGGGGATATGGCTACACCTTC.

This clone was seen a handful of times. This chain's CDR3 is CASSNLGGVYGYTF. The CDR3 DNA reads as TGTGCCAGCTCAAACCTCGGGGGAGTTTATGGCTACACCTTC. The chain recombines TRBV18 with TRBJ1-2; D is perhaps TRBD1 (5 bases). The V and J ends lost 5 bases and 5 bases respectively, with 15 bases between them. The CDR3 is 14 residues long. Germline assignment: CDR1 KGHSH and CDR2 LQKENI.

The genes are TRBV12-5 and TRBJ1-1; perhaps TRBD1 as D (5 bases). In germline, CDR1 is LGHNT, CDR2 FRNRAP. There are 13 residues in the CDR3. Trimming left V 6 bases short and J 1 base short, with 9 bases between. The CDR3 DNA is TGTGCTAGTGGCCCCGACAGGAACACTGAAGCTTTCTTT. Amino acids: CASGPDRNTEAFF.

The chain uses TRBV15 and TRBJ2-7; D perhaps matches TRBD1 (6 bases). Germline CDR1 is LNHNV and CDR2 is YYDKDF (reference sequence). The CDR3 is 15 residues long. Trimming stripped 0 bases from V and 5 bases from J, with 14 bases between. This CDR3 reads CATSRDRDRLHEQYF. CDR3 coding DNA: TGTGCCACCAGCAGAGATCGCGACAGGCTCCACGAGCAGTACTTC.

This clone was seen only once. The V gene is TRBV28, the J gene TRBJ1-5, with D perhaps TRBD1 (6 bases). The germline V gene has CDR1 MDHEN and CDR2 SYDVKM. Between the trimmed V and J ends, which lost 5 bases and 5 bases, there was a span of 19 bases. The CDR3 is made up of 16 amino acids. The CDR3 region is CASSLPQGIVDQPQHF. The CDR3 DNA follows: TGTGCCAGCAGTCTCCCACAGGGTATAGTCGATCAGCCCCAGCATTTT.

This clone was detected a few times. The V and J genes are TRBV5-1 and TRBJ2-1; 11 bases are a match to TRBD2. Losses at the gene ends were 3 bases for V and 7 bases for J; bases not matched to a gene: 6. CDR3 length: 15 residues. Germline values: CDR1 SGHRS, CDR2 YFSETQ. CDR3 loop: CASSSSSGGTNEQFF. The CDR3, as DNA: TGCGCCAGCAGCTCCTCTAGCGGGGGGACGAATGAGCAGTTCTTC.

A single count supports this clone. The V and J genes are TRBV5-8 and TRBJ1-2; D is perhaps TRBD1 (6 bases). This CDR3 comprises 13 residues. Germline CDR1 reads SGHTS; CDR2 reads YDEGEE. V gave up 3 bases and J gave up 3 bases, with 9 bases separating them. In DNA, the CDR3 is TGTGCCAGCAGCTGGGACATTGACTATGGCTACACCTTC. Translating gives CASSWDIDYGYTF.